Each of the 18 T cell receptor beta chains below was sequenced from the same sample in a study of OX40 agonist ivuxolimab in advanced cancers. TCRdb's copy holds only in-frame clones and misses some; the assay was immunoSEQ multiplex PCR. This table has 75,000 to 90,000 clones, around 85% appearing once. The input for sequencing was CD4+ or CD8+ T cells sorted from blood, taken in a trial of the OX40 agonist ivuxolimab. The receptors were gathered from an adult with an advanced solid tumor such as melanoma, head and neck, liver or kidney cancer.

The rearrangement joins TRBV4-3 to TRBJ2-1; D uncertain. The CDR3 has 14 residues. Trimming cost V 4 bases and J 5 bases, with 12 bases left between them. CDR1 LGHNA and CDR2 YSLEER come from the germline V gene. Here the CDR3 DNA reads TGCGCCAGCAGCCCCGTGGCGGCGGACAATGAGCAGTTCTTC. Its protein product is CASSPVAADNEQFF.

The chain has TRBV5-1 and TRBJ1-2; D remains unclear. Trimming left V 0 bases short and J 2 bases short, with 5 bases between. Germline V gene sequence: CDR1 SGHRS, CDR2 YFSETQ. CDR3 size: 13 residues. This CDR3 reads CASSLDTNYGYTF. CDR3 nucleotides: TGCGCCAGCAGCTTGGACACCAACTATGGCTACACCTTC.

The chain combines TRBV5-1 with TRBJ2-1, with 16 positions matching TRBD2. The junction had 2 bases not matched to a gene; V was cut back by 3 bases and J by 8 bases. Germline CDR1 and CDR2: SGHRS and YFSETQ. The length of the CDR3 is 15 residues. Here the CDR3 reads CASSSGLAGGHEQFF. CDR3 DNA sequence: TGCGCCAGCAGCTCGGGACTAGCGGGGGGGCATGAGCAGTTCTTC.

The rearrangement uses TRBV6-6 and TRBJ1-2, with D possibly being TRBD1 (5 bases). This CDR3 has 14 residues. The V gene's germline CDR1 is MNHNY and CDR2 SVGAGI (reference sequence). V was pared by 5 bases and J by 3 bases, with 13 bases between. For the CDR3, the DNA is TGTGCCAGCAGTACCCGGGGGGGGGACTATGGCTACACCTTC. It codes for CASSTRGGDYGYTF.

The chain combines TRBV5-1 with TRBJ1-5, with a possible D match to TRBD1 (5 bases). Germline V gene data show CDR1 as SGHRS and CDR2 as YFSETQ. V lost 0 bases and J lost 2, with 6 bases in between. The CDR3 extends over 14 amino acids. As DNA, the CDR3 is TGCGCCAGCAGCTTGGGGGACGGCAATCAGCCCCAGCATTTT. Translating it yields CASSLGDGNQPQHF.

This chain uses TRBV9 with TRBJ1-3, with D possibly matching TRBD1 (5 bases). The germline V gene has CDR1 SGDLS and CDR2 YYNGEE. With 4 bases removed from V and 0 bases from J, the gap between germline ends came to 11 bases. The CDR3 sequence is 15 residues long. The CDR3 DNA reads TGTGCCAGCAGCTCAGGGACGGTCTCTGGAAACACCATATATTTT. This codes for CASSSGTVSGNTIYF.

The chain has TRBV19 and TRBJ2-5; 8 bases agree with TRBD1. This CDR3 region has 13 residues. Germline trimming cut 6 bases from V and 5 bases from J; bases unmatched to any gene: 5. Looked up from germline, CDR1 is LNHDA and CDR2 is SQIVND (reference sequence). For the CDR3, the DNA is TGTGCCAGTAGGATGACAGGGGACGAGACCCAGTACTTC. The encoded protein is CASRMTGDETQYF.

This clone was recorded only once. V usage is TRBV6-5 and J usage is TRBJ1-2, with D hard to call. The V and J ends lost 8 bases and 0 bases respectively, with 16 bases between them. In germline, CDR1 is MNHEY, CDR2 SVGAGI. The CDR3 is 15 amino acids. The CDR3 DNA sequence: TGTGCCAGCCTGGCACCTGGGAGGGCTAACTATGGCTACACCTTC. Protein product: CASLAPGRANYGYTF.

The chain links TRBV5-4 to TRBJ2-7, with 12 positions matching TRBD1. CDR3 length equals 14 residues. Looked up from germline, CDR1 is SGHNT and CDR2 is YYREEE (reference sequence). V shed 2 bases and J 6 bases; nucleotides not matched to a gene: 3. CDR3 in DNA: TGTGCCAGCAGCTTCCGGGACAGGGGGCGCGAGCAGTACTTC. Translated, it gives CASSFRDRGREQYF.

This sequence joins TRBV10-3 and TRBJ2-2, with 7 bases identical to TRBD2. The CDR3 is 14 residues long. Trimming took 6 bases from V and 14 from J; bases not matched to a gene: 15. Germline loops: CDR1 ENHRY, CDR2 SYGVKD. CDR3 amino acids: CAISLDKTGEGLFF. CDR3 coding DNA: TGTGCCATCAGCCTAGATAAGACCGGGGAGGGCCTGTTTTTT.

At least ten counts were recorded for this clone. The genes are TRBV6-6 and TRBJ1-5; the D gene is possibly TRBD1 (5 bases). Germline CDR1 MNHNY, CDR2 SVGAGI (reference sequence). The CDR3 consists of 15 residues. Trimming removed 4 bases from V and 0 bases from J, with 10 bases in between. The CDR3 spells CASSWGGFSNQPQHF. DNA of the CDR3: TGTGCCAGCAGTTGGGGCGGATTTAGCAATCAGCCCCAGCATTTT.

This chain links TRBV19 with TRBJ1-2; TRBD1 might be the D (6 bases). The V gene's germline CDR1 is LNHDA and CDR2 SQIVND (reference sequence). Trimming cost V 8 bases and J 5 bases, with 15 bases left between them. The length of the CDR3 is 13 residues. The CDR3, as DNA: TGTGCCAGTCGAGGGCAGGGGTGGTATGGCTACACCTTC. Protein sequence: CASRGQGWYGYTF.

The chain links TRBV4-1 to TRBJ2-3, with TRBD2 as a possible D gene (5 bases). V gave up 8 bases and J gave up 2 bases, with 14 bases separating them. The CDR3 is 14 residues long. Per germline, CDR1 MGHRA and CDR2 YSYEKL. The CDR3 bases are TGCGCCAGCTCCCCCGGGATACCCACAGATACGCAGTATTTT. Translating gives CASSPGIPTDTQYF.

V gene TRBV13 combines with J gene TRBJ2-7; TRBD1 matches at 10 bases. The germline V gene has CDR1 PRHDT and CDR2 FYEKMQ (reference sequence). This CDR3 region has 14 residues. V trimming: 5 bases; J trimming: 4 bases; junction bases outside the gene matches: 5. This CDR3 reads CASSRGQGTYEQYF. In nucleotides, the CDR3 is TGTGCCAGCAGCCGGGGACAGGGGACTTACGAGCAGTACTTC.

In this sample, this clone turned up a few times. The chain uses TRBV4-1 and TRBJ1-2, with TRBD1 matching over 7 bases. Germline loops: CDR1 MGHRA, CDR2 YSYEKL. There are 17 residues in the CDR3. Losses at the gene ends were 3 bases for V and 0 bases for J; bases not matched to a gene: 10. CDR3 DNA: TGCGCCAGCAGCCACAGGGGTAAGGGGGCAGCTAACTATGGCTACACCTTC. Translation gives CASSHRGKGAANYGYTF.

The CDR3: CASSPNKGTGGHEQYF. The CDR3 region has the DNA TGTGCCAGCAGTCCGAATAAAGGGACAGGGGGCCACGAGCAGTACTTC. This rearrangement joins TRBV28 to TRBJ2-7, with 12 bases that match TRBD1. This CDR3 is 16 amino acids long. The trim removed 5 bases at V and 5 bases at J, leaving 10 bases unmatched. Germline CDR1 and CDR2: MDHEN and SYDVKM.

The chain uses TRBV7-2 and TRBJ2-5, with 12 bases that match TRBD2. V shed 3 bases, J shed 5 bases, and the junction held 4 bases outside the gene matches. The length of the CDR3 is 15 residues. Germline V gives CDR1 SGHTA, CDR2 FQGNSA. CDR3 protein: CASSFTSGGFETQYF. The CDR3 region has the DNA TGTGCCAGCAGCTTTACTAGCGGGGGGTTCGAGACCCAGTACTTC.

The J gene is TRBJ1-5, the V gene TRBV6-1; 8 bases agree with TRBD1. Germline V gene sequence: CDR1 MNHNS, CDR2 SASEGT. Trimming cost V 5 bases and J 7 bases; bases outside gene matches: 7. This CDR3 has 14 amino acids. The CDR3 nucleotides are TGTGCCAGCAGTTCAGGGGGCGAGGGACAGCCCCAGCATTTT. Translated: CASSSGGEGQPQHF.